Shown below are 21 T cell receptor beta chains from a single sample sequenced in a study of blood T cells in healthy people across ages. Primed by a sample-barcoded 5' primer and a J-beta primer mix, a second PCR proceeded for roughly 6 to 12 cycles. In TCRdb, the 5' RACE reads were re-called with MiXCR into one record per CDR3 protein. The sample yields approximately 600,000 distinct CDR3 sequences, 58% seen once. Sequencing input: blood. The receptors come from a man in his 60s in good health.

V usage is TRBV5-1 and J usage is TRBJ2-1; tentatively, D is TRBD1 or TRBD2 (5 bases each). Germline V lookup: CDR1 SGHRS, CDR2 YFSETQ. The CDR3 totals 16 residues. V was pared by 6 bases and J by 1 base, with 17 bases between. The CDR3 DNA reads as TGCGCCAGCACCCTTTCCGGGACGGAGTCCTACAATGAGCAGTTCTTC. This codes for CASTLSGTESYNEQFF.

The chain couples TRBV6-1 to TRBJ2-6, with D perhaps TRBD1 or TRBD2 (5 bases each). Germline CDR1 MNHNS, CDR2 SASEGT. Trimming cost V 7 bases and J 0 bases, with 10 bases left between them. The CDR3 is 15 residues long. CDR3 sequence: CASTPGTSGANVLTF. The CDR3 DNA follows: TGTGCCAGCACTCCGGGGACCTCTGGGGCCAACGTCCTGACTTTC.

This sequence joins TRBV5-1 and TRBJ2-3, with a tentative D call TRBD2 (5 bases). Germline lookup yields CDR1 SGHRS and CDR2 YFSETQ. Trimming removed 6 bases at V and 2 bases at J, with 16 bases between. This CDR3 contains 15 residues. The CDR3 loop is CASIQTGKSTDTQYF. The CDR3 region has the DNA TGCGCCAGCATCCAAACGGGGAAATCCACAGATACGCAGTATTTT.

This clonotype was counted a few times. The rearrangement links TRBV7-2 to TRBJ2-7, with D tentatively TRBD2 (6 bases). The CDR3 spans 15 residues. Germline V gene data show CDR1 as SGHTA and CDR2 as FQGNSA. Trimming shortened V by 2 bases and J by 3 bases, and 14 bases separated the two germline ends. CDR3 residues: CASSLSGWGLYEQYF. The CDR3 nucleotides are TGTGCCAGCAGCTTAAGCGGGTGGGGACTCTACGAGCAGTACTTC.

CDR3 sequence (DNA): TGTGCCAGCAGCCAATATGTTAGCTCGGACCATGAGCAGTTCTTC. Protein product: CASSQYVSSDHEQFF. The genes are TRBV14 and TRBJ2-1; D is uncertain. Germline V gene data show CDR1 as SGHDN and CDR2 as FVKESK. The CDR3 spans 15 residues. Deletions cut 2 bases from V and 8 bases from J, with 16 bases between.

This clonotype was observed a handful of times. The rearrangement links TRBV6-1 to TRBJ2-7; TRBD1 aligns across 8 bases. The CDR3 runs 14 residues. Germline CDR1 reads MNHNS; CDR2 reads SASEGT. V was clipped by 6 bases and J by 5 bases; unmatched bases: 9. CDR3 in amino acids: CASSPGQGFDEQYF. CDR3 in DNA: TGTGCCAGCAGCCCCGGACAGGGTTTCGACGAGCAGTACTTC.

The rearrangement joins TRBV4-1 to TRBJ2-7; TRBD2 is a possible D gene (5 bases). Trimming took off 1 base at V and 0 bases at J, with 16 bases between the two ends. CDR1 is MGHRA and CDR2 is YSYEKL in the germline V gene. The CDR3 has 17 amino acids. CDR3 sequence reads: CASSQGALRAGSYEQYF. The CDR3 coding sequence is TGCGCCAGCAGCCAAGGGGCGTTGCGGGCGGGCTCCTACGAGCAGTACTTC.

This clonotype was observed a handful of times. This CDR3 is CASSVASATTYGYTF. As DNA, the CDR3 is TGTGCCAGCAGCGTAGCATCTGCCACGACCTATGGCTACACCTTC. The chain recombines TRBV9 with TRBJ1-2, with D unresolved. The V end was cut by 0 bases, the J end by 4 bases, with 13 bases between. Per germline, CDR1 SGDLS and CDR2 YYNGEE. This CDR3 has 15 residues.

The chain links TRBV4-2 to TRBJ2-5; D gene unclear. The CDR3 loop spans 13 amino acids. CDR1 LGHNA and CDR2 YNFKEQ come from the germline V gene. Trimming stripped 2 bases from V and 2 bases from J, with 6 bases between. This chain's CDR3 is CASSQRAQETQYF. DNA of the CDR3: TGTGCCAGCAGCCAAAGGGCGCAAGAGACCCAGTACTTC.

This chain uses TRBV11-2 with TRBJ2-1; TRBD1 agrees at 10 bases. The V and J ends lost 5 bases and 9 bases, in that order; junction bases with no gene match: 13. This CDR3 spans 16 amino acids. Germline V gene data show CDR1 as SGHAT and CDR2 as FQNNGV. For the CDR3, the DNA is TGTGCCAGCAGCGAAGCGGGACAGGGGACTTTGAGTGAGCAGTTCTTC. It codes for CASSEAGQGTLSEQFF. Using reference TRBV11-2 and TRBJ2-1 for the parts outside the CDR3, the full variable domain is EAGVAQSPRYKIIEKRQSVAFWCNPISGHATLYWYQQILGQGPKLLIQFQNNGVVDDSQLPKDRFSAERLKGVDSTLKIQPAKLEDSAVYLCASSEAGQGTLSEQFFGPGTRLTVL.

For the CDR3, the DNA is TGTGCCAGCAGCTTAAGCCCCCCGGGGGAAAAACTGTTTTTT. Translation gives CASSLSPPGEKLFF. V gene TRBV7-6 combines with J gene TRBJ1-4; D is ambiguous. The CDR3 runs 14 residues. CDR1 is SGHVS and CDR2 is FNYEAQ in the germline V gene. V was clipped by 2 bases and J by 8 bases, with 12 bases between them.

Of note for this clonotype: Relative to the germline gene, one junction end is altered; a read error may explain this. The gene calls are TRBV3-1 and TRBJ1-6, with TRBD1 matching over 7 bases. This CDR3 comprises 14 residues. CDR1 and CDR2 from the germline V gene are LGHDT and YNNKEL (reference sequence). The CDR3 bases are TGTGTCAGCATCCAAGGGGGGACAGATTCACCCCTCCACTTT. This sequence encodes CVSIQGGTDSPLHF.

The chain carries TRBV12-3 or TRBV12-4 and TRBJ1-5; no reliable D call. CDR3 length: 12 amino acids. V was pared by 4 bases and J by 4 bases, with 5 bases between. The CDR3 spells CASSSQNQPQHF. The CDR3 bases are TGTGCCAGCAGTTCTCAAAATCAGCCCCAGCATTTT.

This clonotype was counted ten times or more. The chain's CDR3 is CASSYQTSARETQYF. The CDR3, as DNA: TGTGCCAGCAGCTACCAGACTAGCGCAAGAGAGACCCAGTACTTC. The chain employs TRBV4-2 and TRBJ2-7; 8 positions agree with TRBD2. The J call is doubtful: the DNA matches TRBJ2-5 better. CDR3 length: 15 residues. CDR1 and CDR2 from the germline V gene are LGHNA and YNFKEQ.

The chain carries TRBV28 and TRBJ2-3; D tentatively fits TRBD1 or TRBD2 (5 bases each). This CDR3 spans 15 amino acids. Germline CDR1 reads MDHEN; CDR2 reads SYDVKM. V lost 6 bases and J lost 0, with 13 bases in between. CDR3 protein: CASSWAGASTDTQYF. CDR3 DNA sequence: TGTGCCAGCAGCTGGGCCGGGGCTAGCACAGATACGCAGTATTTT. Supplemented by reference TRBV28 and TRBJ2-3, the full variable domain reads DVKVTQSSRYLVKRTGEKVFLECVQDMDHENMFWYRQDPGLGLRLIYFSYDVKMKEKGDIPEGYSVSREKKERFSLILESASTNQTSMYLCASSWAGASTDTQYFGPGTRLTVL.

The rearrangement links TRBV6-5 to TRBJ2-1; D tentatively fits TRBD1 or TRBD2 (6 bases each). Germline-derived CDR1 and CDR2 are MNHEY and SVGAGI. The CDR3 totals 14 residues. Trimming took off 7 bases at V and 2 bases at J, with 12 bases between the two ends. CDR3 in DNA: TGTGCCAGCACCCCCGGGGGCGCCTACAATGAGCAGTTCTTC. It is translated as CASTPGGAYNEQFF.

The chain employs TRBV21-1 and TRBJ1-1; the D segment call TRBD1 is taken from the table without a DNA check. TRBV21-1 is a listed pseudogene. This CDR3 has 14 amino acids. The CDR3: CASSETEMNTEAFF. DNA for the CDR3: TGTGCCAGCAGCGAGACAGAAATGAACACTGAAGCTTTCTTT.

The V and J genes are TRBV21-1 and TRBJ2-4; TRBD1 is the table's D call and was not checked against the DNA. TRBV21-1 is marked as a pseudogene. The CDR3 sequence is 17 residues long. CDR3 loop: CASSNCGRGITKNIQYF. CDR3 DNA sequence: TGTGCCAGCAGCAATTGTGGCAGGGGGATAACCAAAAACATTCAGTACTTC.

The J gene is TRBJ1-4, the V gene TRBV6-6; D remains unclear. Germline CDR1 and CDR2: MNHNY and SVGAGI (reference sequence). Trimming took 0 bases from V and 8 from J, leaving 13 bases between them. CDR3 size: 15 residues. The CDR3 spells CASSYSKPPGEKLFF. The CDR3, as DNA: TGTGCCAGCAGTTACTCGAAGCCTCCCGGAGAAAAACTGTTTTTT.

V gene TRBV15 combines with J gene TRBJ1-2; D perhaps matches TRBD1 (5 bases). Trimming left V 1 base short and J 2 bases short, with 11 bases between. Germline values: CDR1 LNHNV, CDR2 YYDKDF (reference sequence). CDR3 length equals 15 residues. The DNA of the CDR3 is TGTGCCACCAGCAGAGGAGGCGGGGACAACTATGGCTACACCTTC. This translates into CATSRGGGDNYGYTF. Based on the CDR3 plus reference TRBV15 and TRBJ1-2, the full variable domain is DAMVIQNPRYQVTQFGKPVTLSCSQTLNHNVMYWYQQKSSQAPKLLFHYYDKDFNNEADTPDNFQSRRPNTSFCFLDIRSPGLGDTAMYLCATSRGGGDNYGYTFGSGTRLTVV.

In this sample, this clonotype turned up once. The chain employs TRBV3-1 and TRBJ1-5; D is perhaps TRBD1 (5 bases). This CDR3 has 15 residues. V was clipped by 4 bases and J by 5 bases, with 15 bases between them. The germline V gene has CDR1 LGHDT and CDR2 YNNKEL (reference sequence). The CDR3 DNA is TGTGCCAGCAGCCTCAAAGGGGCGCCTTATCAGCCCCAGCATTTT. Its protein product is CASSLKGAPYQPQHF.